This T cell receptor beta chain was identified in a study of cytomegalovirus exposure and HLA in healthy donors. Germline V lookup: CDR1 LNHDA, CDR2 SQIVND (reference sequence). The CDR3 is 15 amino acids. V lost 7 bases and J lost 8; bases outside the gene matches: 13. This clone was seen a handful of times. Its specificity is unknown. The donors were healthy bone marrow donors. Vbeta (60) and Jbeta (13) primers were used in the PCR. The table came from immunoSEQ multiplex PCR; TCRdb's copy has only in-frame clones and leaves some out. Of 160,000 or so clones in the sample, about 72% are singletons; the top ten hold over 1.1%. General observations from the study: It was about 180 TCR beta chains that were listed as cytomegalovirus-associated. In most subjects, TCR beta sequences reportedly gave accurate predictions of HLA-A and HLA-B alleles.

The chain carries TRBV19 and TRBJ1-4; 7 bases map to TRBD1. Sequencing was performed on PBMCs. The source of this sequence is a male donor in good health and CMV-seronegative. The CDR3, as DNA: TGTGCCAGTACCCCGATAGGAGGGGGCCGCGAAAAACTGTTTTTT. Translation: CASTPIGGGREKLFF.